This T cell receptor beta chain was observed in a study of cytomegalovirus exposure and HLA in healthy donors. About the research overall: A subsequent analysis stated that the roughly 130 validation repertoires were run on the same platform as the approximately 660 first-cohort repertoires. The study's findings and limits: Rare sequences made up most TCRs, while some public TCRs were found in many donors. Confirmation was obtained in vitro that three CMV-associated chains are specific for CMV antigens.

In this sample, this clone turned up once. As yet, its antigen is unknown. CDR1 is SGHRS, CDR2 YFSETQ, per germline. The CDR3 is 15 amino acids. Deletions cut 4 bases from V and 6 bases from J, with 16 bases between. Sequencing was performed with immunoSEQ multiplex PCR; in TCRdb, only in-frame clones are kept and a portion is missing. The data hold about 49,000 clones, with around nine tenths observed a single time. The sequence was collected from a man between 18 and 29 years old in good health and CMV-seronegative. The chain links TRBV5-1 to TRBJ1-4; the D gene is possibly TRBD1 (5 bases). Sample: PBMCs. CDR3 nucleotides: TGCGCCAGCAGCCGAGGCGGGACTCGGGATGAAAAACTGTTTTTT. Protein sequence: CASSRGGTRDEKLFF.